This T cell receptor beta chain was sequenced in a study of blood T cell repertoires in COVID-19. Study-level background: Whether acute or convalescent, the COVID-19 samples came from the United States, Italy and Spain. PBMCs, B-cell-depleted T cells, or T cells provided the cDNA or gDNA that made up the material.

Assay used: immunoSEQ multiplex PCR; TCRdb lists only in-frame clones, some missing. The repertoire holds approximately 90,000 clones, with about 88% as singletons. The CDR3 is made up of 13 amino acids. The specimen sequenced was peripheral blood. The clonotype was recovered from a man in his fifties or sixties with acute or convalescent COVID-19. The rearrangement links TRBV21-1 to TRBJ1-2; TRBD1 is the table's D call and was not checked against the DNA. TRBV21-1 is annotated as a pseudogene. The CDR3 nucleotides are TGTGCCAGCAGGGACAGGGGCCCGGGGGGCTACACCTTC. Translating it yields CASRDRGPGGYTF.